This TCR beta chain was sequenced for a study of cytomegalovirus exposure and HLA in healthy donors. Study-wide results and caveats: A later analysis reportedly found that, within productive TCRs, an Asian-associated ancestry cluster had fewer N-insertions than the mean observed across the roughly 610 donors. One variant, a missense change in DCLRE1C, was linked in a later analysis to TCR beta V- and J-gene trimming. A few chains linked to CMV were shown in vitro to be specific for CMV antigens.

The CDR3 contains 17 residues. V was clipped by 3 bases and J by 4 bases; unmatched bases: 12. Germline loops: CDR1 SEHNR, CDR2 FQNEAQ (reference sequence). PCR used 60 Vbeta primers and 13 Jbeta primers. Profiling relied on immunoSEQ multiplex PCR, and the TCRdb table lists in-frame clones only, not all of them. Seen here are some 130,000 clones, approximately 73% observed once, and the top ten hold 1% to 1.5%. Those who donated were healthy bone marrow donors. About this clone: Antigen: not known.

Sample: PBMCs. This sequence was found in a woman aged 40 to 55 in good health and CMV-seronegative. This chain uses TRBV7-9 with TRBJ2-3; 8 bases map to TRBD1. CDR3 in amino acids: CASSFYLGQEIADTQYF. The DNA for the CDR3 is TGTGCCAGCAGCTTTTACCTGGGACAGGAGATAGCAGATACGCAGTATTTT.